The next 5 T cell receptor beta chains were all read from a single sample in a study of T cells in Graves' hyperthyroidism and ophthalmopathy (dated by TCRdb to between 2018 and 2021). Library prep was done by multiplex PCR. The sample was run on an Illumina HiSeq 2000. TCR beta CDR3 regions were amplified from RNA transcripts. A first-round RT-PCR of the TCR CDR3 used the HTBI primer set with the Qiagen OneStep RT-PCR kit. TCRdb itself trimmed the public reads at Q25 with fastp, ran MiXCR and retained productive beta chains. Each CDR3 protein appears once, grouped with its most common genes and DNA. The sample table records 500,000 or so distinct CDR3 sequences; approximately 17% of these occur just once. Together, the top ten hold approximately 18% of the sample. The material sequenced was blood. These receptors came from a woman under 30 with Graves' ophthalmopathy.

This clonotype was seen many times. The chain employs TRBV5-6 and TRBJ2-7; D uncertain. The CDR3 runs 14 residues. Trimming stripped 1 base from V and 2 bases from J, with 10 bases between. Per the germline V gene, CDR1 is SGHDT and CDR2 is YYEEEE. CDR3 sequence reads: CASSLFGSPYEQYF. The CDR3 region has the DNA TGTGCCAGCAGCTTGTTTGGCAGTCCCTACGAGCAGTACTTC.

This clonotype has a single count. The V call is TRBV29-1, the J call TRBJ1-1; D gene ambiguous. CDR1 and CDR2 from the germline V gene are SQVTM and ANQGSEA. This CDR3 spans 12 amino acids. V gave up 3 bases and J gave up 0 bases, with 5 bases separating them. The CDR3, as DNA: TGCAGCGTTGAGGCTTTGAACACTGAAGCTTTCTTT. Translated: CSVEALNTEAFF.

As for this clonotype: This may stem from a read error, because a much larger clone lies one nucleotide away. This sequence joins TRBV28 and TRBJ2-4; the match to TRBD2 covers 9 bases. This CDR3 contains 17 residues. Per the germline V gene, CDR1 is MDHEN and CDR2 is SYDVKM. This chain's CDR3 is CARSFLAGGTAKNIQYF. In DNA form, the CDR3 reads TGTGCCAGAAGTTTCTTGGCGGGAGGGACAGCCAAAAACATTCAGTACTTC.

The J gene is TRBJ2-7, the V gene TRBV14; 8 bases line up with TRBD2. The CDR3 consists of 15 residues. Germline CDR1 reads SGHDN; CDR2 reads FVKESK. V trimming: 4 bases; J trimming: 6 bases; junction bases outside the gene matches: 11. CDR3 loop: CASSRTGTRRGEQYF. CDR3 sequence (DNA): TGTGCCAGCAGCCGAACCGGGACTAGAAGAGGCGAGCAGTACTTC. The full variable domain, completed using reference TRBV14 and TRBJ2-7, is EAGVTQFPSHSVIEKGQTVTLRCDPISGHDNLYWYRRVMGKEIKFLLHFVKESKQDESGMPNNRFLAERTGGTYSTLKVQPAELEDSGVYFCASSRTGTRRGEQYFGPGTRLTVT.

This clonotype has more than one count but fewer than ten. V usage is TRBV10-3 and J usage is TRBJ2-6; weak D call: TRBD2 (5 bases). The germline V and J ends were trimmed by 10 bases and 2 bases, with 9 bases remaining between them. Germline loops: CDR1 ENHRY, CDR2 SYGVKD. CDR3 length: 13 residues. The DNA for the CDR3 is TGTGCCAGCGAGGAGGCTGGGGCCAACGTCCTGACTTTC. It encodes CASEEAGANVLTF.